This entry describes one TCR beta chain. V was clipped by 3 bases and J by 4 bases; unmatched bases: 3. This CDR3 has 14 residues. Germline V gene lookup returns CDR1 LGHDT and CDR2 YNNKEL (reference sequence). This sample is drawn from a study of blood T cell repertoires in COVID-19. In the study overall: The samples span acute and convalescent COVID-19 from the United States, Italy and Spain. From T cells, B-cell-depleted T cells, or PBMCs came the material, which was cDNA or gDNA.

Authors' analysis steps: The assay estimated nucleated cells by amplifying reference gene primers. TCRdb's copy holds only in-frame clones and misses some; the assay was immunoSEQ multiplex PCR. The V and J calls and the clone size are those of that table, but D and trimming were determined from the DNA. The sample lists about 80,000 clones; approximately 90% were seen once. The TCR was taken from a woman aged 80 or older with acute or convalescent COVID-19. The sample comprised peripheral blood. The genes are TRBV3-1 (or the pseudogene TRBV3-2) and TRBJ1-5; 7 positions match TRBD1. CDR3 sequence reads: CASSHSTGNQPQHF. The CDR3 region has the DNA TGTGCCAGCAGCCATTCGACAGGGAATCAGCCCCAGCATTTT.